This T cell receptor (beta chain) was obtained from a study of blood T cell repertoires in COVID-19 (dated by TCRdb to the early 2020s). For the wider study: Collaborator samples came from the United States, Italy and Spain and covered acute and convalescent phases of COVID-19. Samples came from the ongoing ImmuneRACE study (first 160 participants) plus 1,254 subjects from 6 global collaborators. Where available, HLA class I and class II types were taken from metadata supplied by the sample provider and were not determined by assay-based typing. A freely available public database, intended as a resource for researchers studying the immune response to SARS-CoV-2, is where the repertoires were released. Subjects who had been exposed to COVID-19, were actively infected with it, or had recovered from it provided the deeply sampled blood TCRbeta repertoires that made up the dataset. The prospective study material was composed of cDNA or gDNA derived from T cells, B-cell-depleted T cells, or PBMCs. The sample metadata nearly always contained a de-identified subject ID, COVID-19 status, age in years and sex.

At one collaborating source in Seattle, patients were enrolled during active infection and were followed longitudinally through the course of disease. The collaborating institutions used their own protocols to collect whole blood in K2EDTA tubes. For TCRbeta analysis, collaborators shipped samples in one of three forms: frozen whole blood, isolated PBMCs, or DNA extracted from either of those sample types. Worth noting for this clone: The antigen it binds to is not known. One end of the junction fails to match germline, which may point to a read error.

The cysteine opens and the phenylalanine closes a CDR3 of 15 amino acids. Here the CDR3 DNA is all that survives: 45 bases in frame from base 1. CDR1 and CDR2 are read off the germline V gene as ENHRY and SYGVKD. Overall study outcomes, separate from this receptor: The amount of clinical and demographic metadata varied by source and participant and was provided uncurated.

TCRbeta CDR3 regions were amplified from genomic DNA by means of the immunoSEQ Assay, a bias-controlled multiplex PCR. Per the authors' processing: The number of nucleated cells in each sample was estimated by amplification of reference gene primers within the assay. To quantify the absolute abundance of each unique TCRbeta CDR3 rearrangement, sequence reads were collapsed and filtered. Productive Simpson clonality was computed per sample as the square root of Simpson's diversity index over productive rearrangements. The immuneACCESS repertoire file appears here via TCRdb, limited to in-frame rearrangements. These files lack a portion of the clones; in checked studies, under half of the deficit traces to unresolved V genes, and the cause of the others is not known. The V and J calls and the clone size are those of that table, but D and trimming were determined from the DNA. This sample has 120,000 or so clones in its table, and about four fifths of those were observed once. The ten largest clones take up approximately 18% of the sample.

Recombination connected TRBV10-3 to TRBJ2-5; 11 bases in the junction line up with TRBD2. The sequence was obtained from a man aged 25-40 years with COVID-19, enrolled during active disease. The material sequenced was peripheral blood. The CDR3 protein is CATGLAEGGQGTQYF. The bases read TGTGCCACGGGACTAGCGGAGGGGGGTCAAGGGACCCAGTACTTC.